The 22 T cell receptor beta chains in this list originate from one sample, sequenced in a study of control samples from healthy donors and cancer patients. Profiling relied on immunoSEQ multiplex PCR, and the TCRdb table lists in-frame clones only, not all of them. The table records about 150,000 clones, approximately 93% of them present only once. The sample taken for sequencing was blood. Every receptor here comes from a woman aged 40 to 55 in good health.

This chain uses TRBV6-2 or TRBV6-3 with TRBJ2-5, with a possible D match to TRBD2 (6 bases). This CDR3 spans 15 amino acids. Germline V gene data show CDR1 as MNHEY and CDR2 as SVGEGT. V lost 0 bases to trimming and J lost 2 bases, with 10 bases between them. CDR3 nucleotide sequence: TGTGCCAGCAGTTACTCGGGGGGTCGGCAAGAGACCCAGTACTTC. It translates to CASSYSGGRQETQYF.

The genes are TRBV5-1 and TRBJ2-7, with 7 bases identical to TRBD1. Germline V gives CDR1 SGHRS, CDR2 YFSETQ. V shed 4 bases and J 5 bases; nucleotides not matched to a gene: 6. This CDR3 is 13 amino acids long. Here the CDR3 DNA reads TGCGCCAGCAGCGAACCAACAGGGGACGAGCAGTACTTC. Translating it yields CASSEPTGDEQYF.

The CDR3 here is CASSATSGGVGEQFF. DNA for the CDR3: TGTGCCAGCAGCGCTACTAGCGGGGGGGTCGGTGAGCAGTTCTTC. The chain couples TRBV9 to TRBJ2-1; 13 nucleotides match TRBD2. The CDR3 runs 15 residues. Germline V gene sequence: CDR1 SGDLS, CDR2 YYNGEE. V lost 3 bases, J lost 9 bases, and 6 bases stayed unmatched.

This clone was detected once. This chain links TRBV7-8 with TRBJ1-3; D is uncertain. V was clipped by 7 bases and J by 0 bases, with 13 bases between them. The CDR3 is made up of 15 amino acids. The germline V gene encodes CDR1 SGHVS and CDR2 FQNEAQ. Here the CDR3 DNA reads TGTGCCAGCACCCTTTTGTGGGACTCTGGAAACACCATATATTTT. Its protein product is CASTLLWDSGNTIYF.

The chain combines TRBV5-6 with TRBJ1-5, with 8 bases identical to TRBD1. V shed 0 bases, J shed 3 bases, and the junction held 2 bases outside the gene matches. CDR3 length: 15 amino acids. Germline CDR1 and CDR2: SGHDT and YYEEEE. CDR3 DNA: TGTGCCAGCAGCTTGGACAGGGGGTCCAATCAGCCCCAGCATTTT. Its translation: CASSLDRGSNQPQHF.

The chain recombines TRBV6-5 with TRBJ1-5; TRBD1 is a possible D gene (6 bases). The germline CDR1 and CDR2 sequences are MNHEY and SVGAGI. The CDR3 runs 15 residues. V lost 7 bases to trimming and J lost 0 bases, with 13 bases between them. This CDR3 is CASKSDSNSNQPQHF. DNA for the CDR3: TGTGCCAGCAAATCGGACAGCAATAGCAATCAGCCCCAGCATTTT.

CDR3 loop: CASSPTGDQKNEQFF. CDR3 bases: TGTGCCAGCAGTCCTACAGGGGATCAGAAAAATGAGCAGTTCTTC. The chain combines TRBV6-6 with TRBJ2-1; the match to TRBD1 covers 7 bases. Per the germline V gene, CDR1 is MNHNY and CDR2 is SVGAGI (reference sequence). CDR3 length: 15 residues. The ends lost 5 bases at V and 7 bases at J; junction bases unmatched: 11.

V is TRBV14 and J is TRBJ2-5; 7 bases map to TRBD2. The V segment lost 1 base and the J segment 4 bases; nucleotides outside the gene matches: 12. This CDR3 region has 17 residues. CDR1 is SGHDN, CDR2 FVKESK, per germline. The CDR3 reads CASSQGLMGGRAETQYF. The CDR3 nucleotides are TGTGCCAGCAGCCAAGGGCTCATGGGCGGGAGAGCAGAGACCCAGTACTTC.

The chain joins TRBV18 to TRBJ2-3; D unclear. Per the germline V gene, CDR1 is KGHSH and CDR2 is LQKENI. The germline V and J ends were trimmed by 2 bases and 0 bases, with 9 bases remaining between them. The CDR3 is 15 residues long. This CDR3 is CASSPERSSTDTQYF. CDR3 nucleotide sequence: TGTGCCAGCTCACCAGAGAGGTCCAGCACAGATACGCAGTATTTT.

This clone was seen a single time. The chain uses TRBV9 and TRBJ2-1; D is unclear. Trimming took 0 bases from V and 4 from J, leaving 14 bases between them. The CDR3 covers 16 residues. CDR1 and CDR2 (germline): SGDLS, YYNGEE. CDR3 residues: CASSVVESPAYNEQFF. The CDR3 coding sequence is TGTGCCAGCAGCGTAGTGGAATCTCCGGCTTACAATGAGCAGTTCTTC.

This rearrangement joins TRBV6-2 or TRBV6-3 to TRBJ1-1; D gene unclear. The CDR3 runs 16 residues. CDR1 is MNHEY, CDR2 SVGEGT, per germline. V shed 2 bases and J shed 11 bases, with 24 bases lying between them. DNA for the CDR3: TGTGCCAGCAGTTACGCCCCACGGGGTCTTTTTATCTCGGCTTTCTTT. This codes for CASSYAPRGLFISAFF.

In DNA form, the CDR3 reads TGTGCCACCAGCAGGGCCGGGACAGCGGGCAATCAGCCCCAGCATTTT. This codes for CATSRAGTAGNQPQHF. The chain couples TRBV15 to TRBJ1-5; TRBD1 agrees at 7 bases. The CDR3 covers 16 residues. Germline-derived CDR1 and CDR2 are LNHNV and YYDKDF (reference sequence). Trimming at V came to 3 bases and at J to 2 bases, leaving 7 bases not matched to a gene.

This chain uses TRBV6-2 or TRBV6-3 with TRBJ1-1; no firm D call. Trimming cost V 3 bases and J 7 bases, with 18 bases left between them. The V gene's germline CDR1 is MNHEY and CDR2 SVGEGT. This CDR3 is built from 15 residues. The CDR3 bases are TGTGCCAGCAGTTATCGCCAGGTCCCCACGGATGAAGCTTTCTTT. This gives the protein CASSYRQVPTDEAFF.

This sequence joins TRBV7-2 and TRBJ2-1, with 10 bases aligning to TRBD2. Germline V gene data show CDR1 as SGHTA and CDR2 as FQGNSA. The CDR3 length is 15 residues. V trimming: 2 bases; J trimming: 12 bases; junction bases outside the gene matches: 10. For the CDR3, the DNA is TGTGCCAGCAGCTTACCAGAGCGGGAGGGCCCTCGGCAGTTCTTC. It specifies CASSLPEREGPRQFF. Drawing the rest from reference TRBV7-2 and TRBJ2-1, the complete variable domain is GAGVSQSPSNKVTEKGKDVELRCDPISGHTALYWYRQSLGQGLEFLIYFQGNSAPDKSGLPSDRFSAERTGGSVSTLTIQRTQQEDSAVYLCASSLPEREGPRQFFGPGTRLTVL.

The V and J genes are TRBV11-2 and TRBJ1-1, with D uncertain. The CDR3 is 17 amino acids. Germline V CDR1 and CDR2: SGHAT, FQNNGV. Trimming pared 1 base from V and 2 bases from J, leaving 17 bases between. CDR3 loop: CASSLAAVWVSNTEAFF. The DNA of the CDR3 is TGTGCCAGCAGCTTAGCCGCTGTATGGGTCTCTAACACTGAAGCTTTCTTT.

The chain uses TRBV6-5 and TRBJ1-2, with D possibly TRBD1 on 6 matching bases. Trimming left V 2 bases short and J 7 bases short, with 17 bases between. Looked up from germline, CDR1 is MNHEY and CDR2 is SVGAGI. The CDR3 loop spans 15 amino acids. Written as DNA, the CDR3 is TGTGCCAGCAGTTACCTCTCGCAGGGGTTGGGTGGCTACACCTTC. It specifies CASSYLSQGLGGYTF.

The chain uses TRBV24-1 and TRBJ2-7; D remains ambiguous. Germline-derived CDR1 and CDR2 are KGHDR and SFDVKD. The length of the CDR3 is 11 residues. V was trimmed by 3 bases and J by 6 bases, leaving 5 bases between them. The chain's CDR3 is CATSDHREQYF. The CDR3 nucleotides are TGTGCCACCAGTGATCACCGCGAGCAGTACTTC.

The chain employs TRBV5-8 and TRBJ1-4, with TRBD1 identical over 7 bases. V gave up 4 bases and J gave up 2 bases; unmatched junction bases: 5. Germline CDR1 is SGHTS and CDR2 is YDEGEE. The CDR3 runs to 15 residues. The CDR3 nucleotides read TGTGCCAGCAGCCGGAGGGGGCAGACTAATGAAAAACTGTTTTTT. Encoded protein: CASSRRGQTNEKLFF.

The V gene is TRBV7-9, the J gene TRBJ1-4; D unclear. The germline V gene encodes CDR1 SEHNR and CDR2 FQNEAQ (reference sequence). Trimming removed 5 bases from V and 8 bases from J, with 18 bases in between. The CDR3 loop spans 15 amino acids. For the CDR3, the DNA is TGTGCCAGCAGCCCCACCTTTTCCGGGAACGAAAAACTGTTTTTT. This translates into CASSPTFSGNEKLFF.

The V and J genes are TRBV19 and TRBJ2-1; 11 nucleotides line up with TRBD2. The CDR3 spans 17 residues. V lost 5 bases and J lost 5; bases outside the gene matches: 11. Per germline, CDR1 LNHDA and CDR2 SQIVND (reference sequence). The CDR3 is CASSSLDSGGVHNEQFF. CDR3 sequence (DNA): TGTGCCAGTAGTTCCTTGGATAGCGGGGGGGTTCACAATGAGCAGTTCTTC.

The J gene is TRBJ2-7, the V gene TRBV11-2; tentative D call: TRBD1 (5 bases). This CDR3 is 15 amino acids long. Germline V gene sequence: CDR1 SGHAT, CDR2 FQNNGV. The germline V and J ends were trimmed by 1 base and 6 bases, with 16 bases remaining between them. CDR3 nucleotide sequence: TGTGCCAGCAGCTTAGCCCAGGGTGAGATCGCCGAGCAGTACTTC. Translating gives CASSLAQGEIAEQYF.

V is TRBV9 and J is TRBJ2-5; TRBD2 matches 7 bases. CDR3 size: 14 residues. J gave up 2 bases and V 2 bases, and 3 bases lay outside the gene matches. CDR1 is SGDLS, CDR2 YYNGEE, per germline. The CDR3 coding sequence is TGTGCCAGCAGCGTTCTAGCGGCTCAAGAGACCCAGTACTTC. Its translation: CASSVLAAQETQYF.